This record covers a single T cell receptor (beta chain). A read error may be the cause here, since a much bigger clone is one base away. This sample was included in a study of blood T cells in healthy people across ages. Germline-derived CDR1 and CDR2 are SQVTM and ANQGSEA. Trimming removed 4 bases from V and 1 base from J; junction bases left unmatched: 5. The CDR3 is 14 amino acids. Primers used in a second PCR of about 7 to 12 cycles were a sample-barcoded 5' primer and a J-beta primer mix. Via MiXCR, TCRdb re-called the 5' RACE reads, giving one row per CDR3 protein. The sample has 900,000 to 950,000 distinct CDR3 sequences; under 35% are singletons. The sample also formed part of further work on T cells of mothers and their children.

Sequencing used blood. The sequence derives from a woman aged 40 to 50 in good health. The gene calls are TRBV29-1 and TRBJ2-5; TRBD2 matches at 8 bases. The CDR3 protein is CSVAGGGPQETQYF. In nucleotides, the CDR3 is TGCAGCGTTGCTGGCGGGGGGCCCCAAGAGACCCAGTACTTC.